This T cell receptor (beta chain) was obtained from a study of cytomegalovirus exposure and HLA in healthy donors. Broader study findings: Among CMV-associated TCR beta chains, most appeared HLA-restricted in a later analysis. Because they were indistinguishable, some V segments, including TRBV6-2 and TRBV6-3, were excluded.

Germline trimming cut 5 bases from V and 5 bases from J; bases unmatched to any gene: 2. Per the germline V gene, CDR1 is ENHRY and CDR2 is SYGVKD. This CDR3 is 14 amino acids long. 13 Jbeta primers and 60 Vbeta primers were used for the PCR. This table comes from immunoSEQ multiplex PCR, and its TCRdb copy is limited to in-frame clones, with some not included. The sample carries 110,000 to 150,000 clones, 79% recorded once. Details on this clone: Its antigen is not identified.

The source of this sequence is a man between 18 and 29 years old in good health and CMV-seronegative. Sequenced: PBMCs. This chain links TRBV10-3 with TRBJ2-7; TRBD2 aligns across 14 bases. The CDR3 loop is CAISPGLAGDEQYF. The CDR3 nucleotides read TGTGCCATCAGTCCGGGACTAGCGGGGGACGAGCAGTACTTC.